This T cell receptor (beta chain) originates from a study of regulatory T cells in long-lasting Graves disease. Study as a whole: Persistent Graves' disease meant over 5 years of antithyroid drugs with positive TSH receptor antibodies. Broader study findings: Investigators studied peripheral blood only, not thyroid tissue.

Through Arm-PCR of CDR3 regions and iRepertoire HTBI primers, TCR beta libraries were built. TCRdb redid the calling of the multiplex PCR reads with MiXCR, one entry per CDR3 protein. This sample has 250,000 to 300,000 distinct CDR3 sequences, with 22% found just once. Time point specified: persistent/refractory GD, antithyroid drugs over 5 years with positive TRAb. PBMCs were the source of the RNA used for TCR sequencing. The V end was cut by 4 bases, the J end by 2 bases, with 6 bases between. Germline CDR1 SGHDN, CDR2 FVKESK. The CDR3 sequence is 12 residues long. This clonotype was found a few times. As yet, its antigen is unknown.

The rearrangement joins TRBV14 to TRBJ2-7; the D is unclear. The source was peripheral blood mononuclear cells (PBMCs), collected when the disease was refractory, from a patient treated with antithyroid drugs. The clonotype comes from a female donor with Graves disease. The DNA for the CDR3 is TGTGCCAGCAGCCCTCTACCCTACGAGCAGTACTTC. The encoded protein is CASSPLPYEQYF.